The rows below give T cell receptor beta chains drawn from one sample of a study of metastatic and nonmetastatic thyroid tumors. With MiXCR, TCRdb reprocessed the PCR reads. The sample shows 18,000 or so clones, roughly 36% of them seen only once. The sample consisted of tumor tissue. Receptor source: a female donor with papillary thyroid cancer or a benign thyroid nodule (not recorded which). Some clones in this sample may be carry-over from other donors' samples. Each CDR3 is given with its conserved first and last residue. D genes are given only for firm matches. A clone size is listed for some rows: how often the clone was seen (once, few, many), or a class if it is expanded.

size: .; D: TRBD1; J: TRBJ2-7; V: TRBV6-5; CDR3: CASSYQVTGQGYEQYF; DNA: TGTGCCAGCAGTTACCAAGTGACAGGGCAGGGGTACGAGCAGTACTTC
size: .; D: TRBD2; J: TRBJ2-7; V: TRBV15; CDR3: CATSRKGISLAGLSYEQYF; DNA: TGTGCCACCAGCAGAAAAGGGATTAGCCTAGCGGGGCTATCCTACGAGCAGTACTTC
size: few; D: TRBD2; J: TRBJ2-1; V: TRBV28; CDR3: CASSTGGGNEQFF; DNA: TGTGCCAGCAGCACCGGGGGGGGTAATGAGCAGTTCTTC
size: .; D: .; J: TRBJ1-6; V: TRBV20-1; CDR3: CSAQEQSSYNSPLHF; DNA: TGCAGTGCTCAAGAACAGAGCTCCTATAATTCACCCCTCCACTTT
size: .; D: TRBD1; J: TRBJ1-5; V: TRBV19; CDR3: CASSIGTGGQQPQHF; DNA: TGTGCCAGTAGTATCGGGACAGGGGGCCAGCAGCCCCAGCATTTT
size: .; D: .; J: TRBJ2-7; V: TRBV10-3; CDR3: CAISDPGVFSYEQYF; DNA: TGTGCCATCAGTGATCCGGGGGTTTTCTCCTACGAGCAGTACTTC
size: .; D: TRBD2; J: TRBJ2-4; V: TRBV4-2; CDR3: CASSQVSSGIAKKIQYF; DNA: TGTGCCAGCAGCCAAGTTTCTAGCGGAATAGCCAAAAAAATCCAGTACTTC
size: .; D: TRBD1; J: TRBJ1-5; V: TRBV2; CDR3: CASRTGGSQSNQPQHF; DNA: TGTGCCAGCAGGACAGGGGGCTCACAAAGCAATCAGCCCCAGCATTTT
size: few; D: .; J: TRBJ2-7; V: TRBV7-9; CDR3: CASRGTSYEQYF; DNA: TGTGCCAGCAGGGGGACTTCCTACGAGCAGTACTTC
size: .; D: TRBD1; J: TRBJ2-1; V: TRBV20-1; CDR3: CSPLVGDRGFNEQFF; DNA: TGCAGTCCGTTAGTGGGGGACAGGGGGTTCAATGAGCAGTTCTTC
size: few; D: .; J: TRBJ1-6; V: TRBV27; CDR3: CASTERNSPLHF; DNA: TGTGCCAGCACGGAAAGGAATTCACCCCTCCACTTT
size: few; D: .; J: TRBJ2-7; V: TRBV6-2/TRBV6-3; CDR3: CASSYVRGLTREQYF; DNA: TGTGCCAGCAGTTATGTTAGGGGACTTACTCGGGAGCAGTACTTC
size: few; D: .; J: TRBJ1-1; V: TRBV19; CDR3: CASSIRDVEAFF; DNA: TGTGCCAGTAGTATAAGGGACGTTGAAGCTTTCTTT
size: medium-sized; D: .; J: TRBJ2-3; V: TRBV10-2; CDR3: CASLGRPTDTQYF; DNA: TGCGCCAGCCTAGGCAGGCCCACAGATACGCAGTATTTT
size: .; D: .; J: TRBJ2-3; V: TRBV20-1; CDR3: CSARADGGSTDTQYF; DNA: TGCAGTGCTAGAGCTGATGGAGGGAGCACAGATACGCAGTATTTT
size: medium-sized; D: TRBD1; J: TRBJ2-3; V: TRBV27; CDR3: CASRHFGTGTDTQYF; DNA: TGTGCCAGCAGACACTTCGGGACAGGCACAGATACGCAGTATTTT
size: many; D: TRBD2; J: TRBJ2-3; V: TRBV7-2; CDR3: CASSLGAGRGVNTQYF; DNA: TGTGCCAGCAGCTTAGGCGCGGGGAGGGGAGTAAATACGCAGTATTTT
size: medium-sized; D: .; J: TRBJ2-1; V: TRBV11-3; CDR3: CASSLGLMRVDEQFF; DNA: TGTGCCAGCAGCTTGGGACTGATGCGAGTGGATGAGCAGTTCTTC
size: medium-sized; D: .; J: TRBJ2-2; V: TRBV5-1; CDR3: CASSLDLASSGELFF; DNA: TGCGCCAGCAGCTTGGATTTGGCCTCCTCCGGGGAGCTGTTTTTT
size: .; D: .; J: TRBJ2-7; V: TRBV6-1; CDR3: CASTEEAVYEQYF; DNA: TGTGCCAGCACCGAGGAAGCCGTGTACGAGCAGTACTTC
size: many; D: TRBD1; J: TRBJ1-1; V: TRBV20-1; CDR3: CSVARQGSTEAFF; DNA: TGCAGTGTCGCCCGACAGGGATCCACTGAAGCTTTCTTT
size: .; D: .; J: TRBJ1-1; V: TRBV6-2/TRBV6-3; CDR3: CASRPTGSLESFF; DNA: TGTGCCAGCAGGCCCACAGGGAGCCTTGAATCTTTCTTT
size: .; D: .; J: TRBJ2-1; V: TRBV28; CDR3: CASNLGGGNEQFF; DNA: TGTGCCAGCAATTTGGGAGGGGGCAATGAGCAGTTCTTC
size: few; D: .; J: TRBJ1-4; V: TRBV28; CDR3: CASSSSRGGREKLFF; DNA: TGTGCCAGCAGTTCATCACGGGGAGGGAGGGAAAAACTGTTTTTT
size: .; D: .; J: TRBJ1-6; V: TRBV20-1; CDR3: CSAPTGTFGSPLHF; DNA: TGCAGTGCTCCGACCGGGACCTTTGGGTCACCCCTCCACTTT
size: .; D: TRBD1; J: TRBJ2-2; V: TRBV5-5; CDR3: CASRREQGYSTGELFF; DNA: TGTGCCAGCAGGAGGGAACAGGGGTATAGCACCGGGGAGCTGTTTTTT
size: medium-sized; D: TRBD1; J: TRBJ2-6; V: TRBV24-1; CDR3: CATSAGGAGANVLTF; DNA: TGTGCCACCAGCGCAGGGGGCGCTGGGGCCAACGTCCTGACTTTC
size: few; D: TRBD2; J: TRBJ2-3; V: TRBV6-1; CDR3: CASSPRGLVGEDTQYF; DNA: TGTGCCAGCAGTCCCCGGGGACTAGTGGGAGAAGATACGCAGTATTTT
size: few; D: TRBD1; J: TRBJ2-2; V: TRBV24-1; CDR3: CATRTGTGETGELFF; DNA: TGTGCCACCAGAACCGGGACAGGGGAAACCGGGGAGCTGTTTTTT
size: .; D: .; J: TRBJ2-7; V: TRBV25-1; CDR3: CASSESPGGHSYEQYF; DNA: TGTGCCAGCAGTGAATCCCCAGGGGGGCACTCCTACGAGCAGTACTTC
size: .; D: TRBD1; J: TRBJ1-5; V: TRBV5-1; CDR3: CASSPPGGQVEDHPQHF; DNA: TGCGCCAGCAGTCCGCCTGGAGGACAGGTAGAGGATCACCCCCAGCATTTT